This T cell receptor beta chain comes out of a study of shared clonotypes between healthy human individuals. For this clone: Its target is unknown.

Naive CD8 cells were CD45RO-negative, positively selected for CCR7, excluding terminally differentiated effector memory CD45RA+ cells. CDR1 is WNHNN, CDR2 SYGVQD, per germline (reference sequence). This CDR3 has 14 amino acids. V trimming: 4 bases; J trimming: 3 bases; junction bases outside the gene matches: 5. Sequenced by immunoSEQ multiplex PCR; TCRdb stores in-frame clones only, minus some. This table holds about 800,000 clones, 90% to 98% found once. Notes on the study in general: Compared with clonotypes that all four donors shared, non-shared clonotypes had lower generation probabilities.

Sequenced: naive CD8+ T cells sorted from blood. The TCR originated in a young man in good health. This chain joins TRBV10-1 and TRBJ2-7, with TRBD1 matching 8 bases. DNA of the CDR3: TGCGCCAGCAGTGCGACAGGGGACTTCTACGAGCAGTACTTC. Amino acids: CASSATGDFYEQYF.